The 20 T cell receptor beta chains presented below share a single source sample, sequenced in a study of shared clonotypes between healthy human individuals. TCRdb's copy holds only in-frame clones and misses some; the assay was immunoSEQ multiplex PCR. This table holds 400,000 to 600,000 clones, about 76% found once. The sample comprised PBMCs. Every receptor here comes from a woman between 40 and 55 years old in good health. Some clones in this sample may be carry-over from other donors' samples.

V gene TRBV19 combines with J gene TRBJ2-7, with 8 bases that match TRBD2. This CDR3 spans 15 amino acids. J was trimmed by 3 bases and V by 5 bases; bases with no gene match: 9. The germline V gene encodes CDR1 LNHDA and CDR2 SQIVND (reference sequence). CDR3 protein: CASSGQGTSSYEQYF. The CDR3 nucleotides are TGTGCCAGTAGTGGGCAGGGGACTAGTAGCTACGAGCAGTACTTC.

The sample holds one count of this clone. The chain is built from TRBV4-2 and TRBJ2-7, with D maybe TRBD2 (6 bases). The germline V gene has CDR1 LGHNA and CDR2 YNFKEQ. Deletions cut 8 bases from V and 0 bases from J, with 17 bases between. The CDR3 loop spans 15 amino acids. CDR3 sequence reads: CASAPLAGTSYEQYF. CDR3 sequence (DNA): TGTGCCAGCGCTCCCCTGGCGGGAACCTCCTACGAGCAGTACTTC.

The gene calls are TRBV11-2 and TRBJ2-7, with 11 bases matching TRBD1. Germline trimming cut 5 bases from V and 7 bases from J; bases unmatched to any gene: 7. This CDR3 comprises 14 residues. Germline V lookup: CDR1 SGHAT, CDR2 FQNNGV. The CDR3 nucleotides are TGTGCCAGCAGCCAAGGGACAGGGGGATGGGAGCAGTACTTC. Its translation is CASSQGTGGWEQYF.

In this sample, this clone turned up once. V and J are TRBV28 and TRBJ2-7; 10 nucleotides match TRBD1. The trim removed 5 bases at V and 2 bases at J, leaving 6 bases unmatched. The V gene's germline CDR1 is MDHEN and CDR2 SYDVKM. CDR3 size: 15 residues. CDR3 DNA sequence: TGTGCCAGCAGTCCGAGGACAGGGGGTCCCTACGAGCAGTACTTC. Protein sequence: CASSPRTGGPYEQYF. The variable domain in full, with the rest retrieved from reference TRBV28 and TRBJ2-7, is DVKVTQSSRYLVKRTGEKVFLECVQDMDHENMFWYRQDPGLGLRLIYFSYDVKMKEKGDIPEGYSVSREKKERFSLILESASTNQTSMYLCASSPRTGGPYEQYFGPGTRLTVT.

The CDR3 DNA follows: TGTGCCAGCAGCCAATCCGGGACTAGCGGGTACGAGCAGTACTTC. It yields the protein CASSQSGTSGYEQYF. The genes are TRBV16 and TRBJ2-7; 12 bases agree with TRBD2. Germline lookup yields CDR1 KGHSY and CDR2 FQNENV. The CDR3 totals 15 residues. Trimming took 0 bases from V and 4 from J; bases not matched to a gene: 1. Drawing the rest from reference TRBV16 and TRBJ2-7, the complete variable domain is GEEVAQTPKHLVRGEGQKAKLYCAPIKGHSYVFWYQQVLKNEFKFLISFQNENVFDETGMPKERFSAKCLPNSPCSLEIQATKLEDSAVYFCASSQSGTSGYEQYFGPGTRLTVT.

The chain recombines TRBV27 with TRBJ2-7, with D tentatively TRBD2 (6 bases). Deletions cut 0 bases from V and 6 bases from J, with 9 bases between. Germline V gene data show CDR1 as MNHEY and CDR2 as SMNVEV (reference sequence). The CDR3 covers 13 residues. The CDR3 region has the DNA TGTGCCAGCAGTTTATCGCGGGGAGGCGAGCAGTACTTC. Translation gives CASSLSRGGEQYF.

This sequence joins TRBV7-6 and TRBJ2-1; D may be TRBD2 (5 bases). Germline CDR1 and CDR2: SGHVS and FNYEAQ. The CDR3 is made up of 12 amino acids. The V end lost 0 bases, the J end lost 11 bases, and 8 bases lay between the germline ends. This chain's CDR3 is CASSLAGVQQFF. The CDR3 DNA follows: TGTGCCAGCAGCTTAGCGGGAGTCCAGCAGTTCTTC.

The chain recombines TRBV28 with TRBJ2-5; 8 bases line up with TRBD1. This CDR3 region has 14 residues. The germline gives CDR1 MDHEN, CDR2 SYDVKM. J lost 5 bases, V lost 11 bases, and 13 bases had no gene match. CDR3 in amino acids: CAVYAQGARETQYF. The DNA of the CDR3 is TGTGCCGTCTACGCGCAGGGGGCGCGGGAGACCCAGTACTTC.

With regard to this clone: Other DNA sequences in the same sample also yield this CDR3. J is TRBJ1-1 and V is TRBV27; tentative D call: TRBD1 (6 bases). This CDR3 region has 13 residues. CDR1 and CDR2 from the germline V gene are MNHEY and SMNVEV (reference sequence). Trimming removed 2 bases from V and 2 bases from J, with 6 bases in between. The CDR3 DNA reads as TGTGCCAGCAGTTTAGGGGGCAACACTGAAGCTTTCTTT. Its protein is CASSLGGNTEAFF.

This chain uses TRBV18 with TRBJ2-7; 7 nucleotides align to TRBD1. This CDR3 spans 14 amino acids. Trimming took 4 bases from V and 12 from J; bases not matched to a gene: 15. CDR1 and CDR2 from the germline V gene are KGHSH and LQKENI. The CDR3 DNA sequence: TGTGCCAGCTCACTAGATAAGTCGCCGGGACAGTGGTACTTC. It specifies CASSLDKSPGQWYF.

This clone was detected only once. As DNA, the CDR3 is TGCAGCGTCTACACAGGTTCAGATAATGAAAAACTGTTTTTT. The encoded protein is CSVYTGSDNEKLFF. The chain is built from TRBV29-1 and TRBJ1-4; a weak D match, TRBD1 (5 bases). CDR1 SQVTM and CDR2 ANQGSEA come from the germline V gene. The V end lost 6 bases, the J end lost 4 bases, and 15 bases lay between the germline ends. The CDR3 has 14 amino acids.

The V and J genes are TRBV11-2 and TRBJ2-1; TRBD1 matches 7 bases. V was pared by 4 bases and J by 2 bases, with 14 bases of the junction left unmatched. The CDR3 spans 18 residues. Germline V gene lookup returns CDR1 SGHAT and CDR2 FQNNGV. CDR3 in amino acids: CASSSSLALGGAYNEQFF. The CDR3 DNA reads TGTGCCAGCAGCTCCTCCCTAGCTTTAGGGGGCGCCTACAATGAGCAGTTCTTC.

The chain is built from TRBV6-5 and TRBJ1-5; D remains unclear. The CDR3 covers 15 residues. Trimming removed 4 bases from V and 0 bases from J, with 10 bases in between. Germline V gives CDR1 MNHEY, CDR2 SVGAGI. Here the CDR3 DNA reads TGTGCCAGCAGTTCAGGACTTCCTAGCAATCAGCCCCAGCATTTT. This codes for CASSSGLPSNQPQHF.

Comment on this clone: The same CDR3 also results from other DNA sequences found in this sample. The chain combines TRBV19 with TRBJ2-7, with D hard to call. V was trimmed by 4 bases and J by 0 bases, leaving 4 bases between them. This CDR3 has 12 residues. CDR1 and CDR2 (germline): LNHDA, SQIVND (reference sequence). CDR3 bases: TGTGCCAGTAGTACAGGCTCCTACGAGCAGTACTTC. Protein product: CASSTGSYEQYF.

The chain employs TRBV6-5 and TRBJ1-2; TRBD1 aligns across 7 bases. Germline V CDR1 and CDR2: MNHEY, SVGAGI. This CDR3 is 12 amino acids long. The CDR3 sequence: CATGGGAFGYTF. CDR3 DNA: TGTGCTACAGGAGGGGGCGCGTTTGGCTACACCTTC.

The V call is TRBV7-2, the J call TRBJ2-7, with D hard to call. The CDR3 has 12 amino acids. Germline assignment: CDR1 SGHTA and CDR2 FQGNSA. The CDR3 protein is CPPVRSSYEQYF. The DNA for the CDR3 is TGTCCGCCGGTCAGGAGCTCCTACGAGCAGTACTTC.

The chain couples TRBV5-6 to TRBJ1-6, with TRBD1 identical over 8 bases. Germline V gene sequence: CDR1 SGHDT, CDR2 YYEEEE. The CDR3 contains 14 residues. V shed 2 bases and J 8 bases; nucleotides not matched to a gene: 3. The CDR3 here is CASSFDRGDSPLHF. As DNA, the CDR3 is TGTGCCAGCAGCTTCGACAGGGGCGATTCACCCCTCCACTTT.

This chain's CDR3 is CASSPATGQNIQYF. The CDR3 nucleotides read TGTGCCAGCTCACCGGCGACAGGGCAAAACATTCAGTACTTC. This chain uses TRBV18 with TRBJ2-4, with 7 bases lining up with TRBD1. The CDR3 loop spans 14 amino acids. In germline, CDR1 is KGHSH, CDR2 LQKENI. V dropped 3 bases and J dropped 5; count of bases not matched to a gene: 4.

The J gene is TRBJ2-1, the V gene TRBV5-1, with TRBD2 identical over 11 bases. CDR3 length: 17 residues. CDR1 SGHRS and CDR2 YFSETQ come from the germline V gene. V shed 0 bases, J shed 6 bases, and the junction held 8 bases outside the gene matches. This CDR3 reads CASSLGLAGGTANEQFF. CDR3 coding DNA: TGCGCCAGCAGCTTGGGTCTAGCGGGAGGAACGGCCAATGAGCAGTTCTTC.

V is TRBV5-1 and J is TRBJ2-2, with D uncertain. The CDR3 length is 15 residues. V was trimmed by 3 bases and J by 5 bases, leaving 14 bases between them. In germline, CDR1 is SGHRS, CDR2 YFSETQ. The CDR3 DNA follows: TGCGCCAGCAGCTCCCTGGGCGACCGAACCGGGGAGCTGTTTTTT. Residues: CASSSLGDRTGELFF.